These T cell receptor beta chains were read from a single sample in a study of blood T cell repertoires in COVID-19. Generated by immunoSEQ multiplex PCR, the TCRdb table keeps only in-frame clones and is missing some. The sample lists some 160,000 clones; over 70% were seen once. Sequenced input: peripheral blood. These receptor sequences come from a woman aged 70-85 years who had recovered from COVID-19. Both conserved end residues are trimmed from each CDR3. Each record gives: V gene, D gene, J gene, CDR3 protein. D genes are given only for firm matches.

>TRBV12-5|TRBD2|TRBJ2-5
ASGLGGSGETQY
>TRBV6-5|.|TRBJ1-2
ASSYPGGYGYT
>TRBV6-5|TRBD2|TRBJ2-2
ASSYSGLSGTGELF
>TRBV3-1/TRBV3-2|.|TRBJ1-2
ASSQDWGTPDGGYT
>TRBV11-1|.|TRBJ2-1
ASSLAGGGQGGYNEQF
>TRBV5-5|.|TRBJ1-2
ASSLARGRTYGYT
>TRBV5-1|TRBD1|TRBJ1-2
ASGTGGGYT
>TRBV28|.|TRBJ2-7
ASSLWAEQY
>TRBV19|.|TRBJ2-1
ASSNRDTDDEQF
>TRBV5-5|TRBD2|TRBJ2-5
ASSPGTSGGLVETQY
>TRBV3-1/TRBV3-2|.|TRBJ1-6
ASSPQGLALH
>TRBV3-1/TRBV3-2|.|TRBJ2-7
ASSRSGIRY
>TRBV30|TRBD1|TRBJ1-2
AWSVPGQGSRYT
>TRBV29-1|.|TRBJ1-1
SAQTGRDTEAF
>TRBV5-1|TRBD2|TRBJ2-1
ASSLGTSGPYNEQF
>TRBV15|.|TRBJ1-1
ATSRAYSTGNTEAF
>TRBV30|TRBD1|TRBJ1-1
AWSVKRGGSVNTEAF
>TRBV6-5|TRBD1|TRBJ1-5
ASRAHRGGQPQH
>TRBV2|.|TRBJ1-2
ASRAERANYGYT
>TRBV19|.|TRBJ2-2
ASSIGERRTGELF
>TRBV7-6|.|TRBJ2-7
ASSLDWQGEQY
>TRBV9|.|TRBJ1-2
ASSADINYGYT
>TRBV7-9|TRBD1|TRBJ1-4
ASSLGQGRKLF
>TRBV5-1|.|TRBJ2-6
ASSPPGSGANVLT
>TRBV27|TRBD1|TRBJ1-5
ASSFLTPTGTNQPQH
>TRBV5-1|.|TRBJ1-1
ASSLVGGPTEAF
>TRBV7-2|.|TRBJ2-2
ASSPGTGTGELF
>TRBV6-5|TRBD2|TRBJ2-7
ASSYSGAGGLSEQY
>TRBV29-1|TRBD1|TRBJ1-3
SARTGYGNTIY
>TRBV5-6|.|TRBJ2-7
ASGYRVNSYEQY
>TRBV30|.|TRBJ1-6
AWSEDHLRGSPLH
>TRBV10-1|.|TRBJ1-2
ASSEAPGYGYT
>TRBV7-9|TRBD1|TRBJ1-3
ANGRDRGHTIY
>TRBV29-1|.|TRBJ1-1
SVDNGSGTEAF
>TRBV5-1|.|TRBJ2-5
ASSPSPQETQY
>TRBV6-2/TRBV6-3|TRBD2|TRBJ2-1
ATTPSGRVGEQF
>TRBV5-6|.|TRBJ1-4
ASSSTGSGEKLF